The 24 T cell receptor beta chains presented below share a single source sample, sequenced in a study of vaccination effects on CD4 cells after COVID-19. These receptors have no known antigen. Generated by immunoSEQ multiplex PCR, the TCRdb table keeps only in-frame clones and is missing some. The sample lists roughly 71,000 clones; 76% were seen once. Under the ViraFEST assay, PBMC were stimulated with viral peptide pools so that antigen-specific CD4+ T cells expanded. Sequencing was performed afterwards. The culture ran for 10 days before CD4+ T cells were isolated. The participants, recipients of two vaccine doses, got either BNT162b2 or mRNA-1273. Sequenced material: CD4+ T cells from PBMCs cultured with HCoV-OC43 spike peptides, taken after COVID-19 vaccination. Subset here: HCoV-OC43 spike overlapping peptide pool stimulation. These receptors all come from a human donor who received a COVID-19 vaccine.

The CDR3 protein is CASSPMITNTEAFF. The DNA of the CDR3 is TGTGCCAGCTCACCTATGATCACGAACACTGAAGCTTTCTTT. The V call is TRBV18, the J call TRBJ1-1; D call uncertain. The CDR3 spans 14 residues. V was trimmed by 3 bases and J by 1 base, leaving 9 bases between them. The V gene's germline CDR1 is KGHSH and CDR2 LQKENI.

A few counts support this clone. V and J are TRBV2 and TRBJ2-5; tentative D call: TRBD2 (6 bases). The CDR3 loop spans 15 amino acids. The germline CDR1 and CDR2 sequences are SNHLY and FYNNEI. Trimming cost V 8 bases and J 5 bases, with 21 bases left between them. The CDR3 spells CASGGSGVPMETQYF. The CDR3 coding sequence is TGTGCCAGCGGGGGGTCCGGGGTCCCTATGGAGACCCAGTACTTC.

This clone was counted between two and nine times. The chain's CDR3 is CASSFRDNTEAFF. The CDR3 region has the DNA TGTGCCAGCAGTTTCAGGGATAACACTGAAGCTTTCTTT. The V and J genes are TRBV6-5 and TRBJ1-1; D is possibly TRBD1 (5 bases). This CDR3 has 13 amino acids. Deletions cut 4 bases from V and 2 bases from J, with 8 bases between. Germline loops: CDR1 MNHEY, CDR2 SVGAGI.

This chain connects TRBV6-5 to TRBJ1-1; D is perhaps TRBD1 (6 bases). Between the trimmed V and J ends, which lost 2 bases and 11 bases, there was a span of 12 bases. CDR1 is MNHEY and CDR2 is SVGAGI in the germline V gene. The CDR3 is 12 residues long. The CDR3 here is CASSYVRGSAFF. CDR3 bases: TGTGCCAGCAGTTACGTCAGGGGTTCGGCTTTCTTT.

The chain recombines TRBV6-1 with TRBJ1-5; no reliable D call. This CDR3 contains 12 residues. V dropped 8 bases and J dropped 4 bases, with 9 bases sitting between them. Germline assignment: CDR1 MNHNS and CDR2 SASEGT. The CDR3 is CASRIGNQPQHF. The CDR3 nucleotides are TGTGCCAGCCGCATAGGAAATCAGCCCCAGCATTTT.

The rearrangement joins TRBV30 to TRBJ1-4; a weak D match, TRBD1 (5 bases). This CDR3 is built from 13 residues. Per the germline V gene, CDR1 is GTSNPN and CDR2 is SVGIG (reference sequence). V lost 4 bases, J lost 7 bases, and 13 bases lay in between. The CDR3 DNA sequence: TGTGCCTGGATGACGGGGGGTGGTGAAAAACTGTTTTTT. Its translation is CAWMTGGGEKLFF.

The V call is TRBV5-1, the J call TRBJ1-1; a weak D match, TRBD1 (5 bases). Looked up from germline, CDR1 is SGHRS and CDR2 is YFSETQ. V lost 5 bases to trimming and J lost 4 bases, with 21 bases between them. This CDR3 region has 16 residues. CDR3 in amino acids: CASRERDWTGVTEAFF. CDR3 nucleotide sequence: TGCGCCAGCAGAGAACGGGATTGGACGGGGGTCACTGAAGCTTTCTTT.

V gene TRBV19 combines with J gene TRBJ2-5; 7 positions match TRBD2. This CDR3 is built from 13 residues. V shed 0 bases and J 7 bases; nucleotides not matched to a gene: 2. Germline CDR1 and CDR2: LNHDA and SQIVND (reference sequence). The CDR3 region has the DNA TGTGCCAGTAGTATAGATGGGGAGGGGACCCAGTACTTC. This gives the protein CASSIDGEGTQYF.

The gene calls are TRBV10-2 and TRBJ1-6, with 8 bases that match TRBD1. J lost 10 bases, V lost 6 bases, and 8 bases had no gene match. The CDR3 is 14 amino acids. The germline gives CDR1 WSHSY, CDR2 SAAADI. The DNA for the CDR3 is TGCGCCAGCAGAGTGGGACAGGTAGAATCACCCCTCCACTTT. Translation: CASRVGQVESPLHF.

The chain combines TRBV6-5 with TRBJ2-1, with D hard to call. This CDR3 is built from 11 residues. The germline gives CDR1 MNHEY, CDR2 SVGAGI. Trimming shortened V by 8 bases and J by 9 bases, and 11 bases separated the two germline ends. DNA for the CDR3: TGTGCCAGCGGCTCTAGAGGTGAGCAGTTCTTC. Translated, it gives CASGSRGEQFF.

This chain links TRBV6-1 with TRBJ2-1; D unclear. Trimming shortened V by 0 bases and J by 6 bases, and 9 bases separated the two germline ends. The CDR3 spans 14 residues. Germline V gene data show CDR1 as MNHNS and CDR2 as SASEGT. The CDR3, as DNA: TGTGCCAGCAGTGAAGCAGGACGGTCCAATGAGCAGTTCTTC. Protein product: CASSEAGRSNEQFF.

The chain couples TRBV7-9 to TRBJ1-4, with a weak D call TRBD1 (6 bases). Trimming took off 5 bases at V and 7 bases at J, with 17 bases between the two ends. Germline CDR1 SEHNR, CDR2 FQNEAQ (reference sequence). The CDR3 has 15 amino acids. The CDR3 is CASSRRTVRGEKLFF. The CDR3 nucleotides read TGTGCCAGCAGCAGACGGACAGTAAGGGGTGAAAAACTGTTTTTT.

The J gene is TRBJ2-2, the V gene TRBV14; tentatively, D is TRBD2 (5 bases). Trimming cost V 1 base and J 4 bases, with 7 bases left between them. Germline V CDR1 and CDR2: SGHDN, FVKESK. This CDR3 is built from 14 residues. The CDR3 here is CASSQVSVTGELFF. As DNA, the CDR3 is TGTGCCAGCAGCCAAGTTAGCGTCACCGGGGAGCTGTTTTTT.

V gene TRBV4-3 combines with J gene TRBJ1-2, with TRBD1 as a possible D gene (5 bases). Trimming shortened V by 3 bases and J by 7 bases, and 33 bases separated the two germline ends. Germline V lookup: CDR1 LGHNA, CDR2 YSLEER. This CDR3 is 20 amino acids long. CDR3 sequence reads: CASSHVIHPEGRNIKPGYTF. CDR3 bases: TGCGCCAGCAGCCATGTCATCCATCCCGAGGGGCGAAATATAAAGCCTGGCTACACCTTC.

The chain uses TRBV5-1 and TRBJ1-1; D is undetermined. CDR3 length: 15 residues. V dropped 0 bases and J dropped 6 bases, with 15 bases sitting between them. Germline assignment: CDR1 SGHRS and CDR2 YFSETQ. Here the CDR3 DNA reads TGCGCCAGCAGCTTGGATGGCTCCCCCGGGGCTGAAGCTTTCTTT. It translates to CASSLDGSPGAEAFF.

This clone was counted between two and nine times. The rearrangement links TRBV25-1 to TRBJ1-6, with TRBD1 identical over 7 bases. This CDR3 has 13 amino acids. Per germline, CDR1 MGHDK and CDR2 SYGVNS. V shed 5 bases and J 8 bases; nucleotides not matched to a gene: 3. DNA for the CDR3: TGTGCCAGCAGTCAGGGGGTGTATTCACCCCTCCACTTT. As protein: CASSQGVYSPLHF.

This chain links TRBV6-2 or TRBV6-3 with TRBJ1-5; no definite D call. Germline V gene sequence: CDR1 MNHEY, CDR2 SVGEGT. V was pared by 6 bases and J by 9 bases, with 12 bases between. The CDR3 sequence is 12 residues long. This CDR3 reads CASSGPRRPQHF. The CDR3 bases are TGTGCCAGCAGCGGACCGCGCCGGCCCCAGCATTTT.

A few counts support this clone. The CDR3 DNA is TGTGCCAGCAGCTTGGATCGGAGGGGGCCCGAGGCAGATACGCAGTATTTT. Protein product: CASSLDRRGPEADTQYF. This sequence joins TRBV5-4 and TRBJ2-3, with D tentatively TRBD1 (7 bases). Germline values: CDR1 SGHNT, CDR2 YYREEE (reference sequence). The V and J ends lost 0 bases and 4 bases respectively, with 18 bases between them. This CDR3 comprises 17 residues.

This clone was counted a few times. This chain joins TRBV3-1 (or the pseudogene TRBV3-2) and TRBJ2-1; D might be TRBD2 (5 bases). Per the germline V gene, CDR1 is LGHDT and CDR2 is YNNKEL (reference sequence). The V gene lost 3 bases and the J gene lost 10 bases, with 10 bases spanning the gap. The CDR3 loop spans 12 amino acids. Here the CDR3 reads CASSQVPGEQFF. CDR3 DNA: TGTGCCAGCAGCCAGGTGCCGGGAGAGCAGTTCTTC.

The chain carries TRBV18 and TRBJ1-4; TRBD1 might be the D (5 bases). The CDR3 runs 16 residues. V was shortened by 4 bases and J by 0 bases, with 12 bases between the two germline ends. Germline CDR1 reads KGHSH; CDR2 reads LQKENI. CDR3 nucleotides: TGTGCCAGCTCACAAAACTTAGGGGCAACTAATGAAAAACTGTTTTTT. Translated: CASSQNLGATNEKLFF. Full variable domain (missing parts from reference TRBV18 and TRBJ1-4): NAGVMQNPRHLVRRRGQEARLRCSPMKGHSHVYWYRQLPEEGLKFMVYLQKENIIDESGMPKERFSAEFPKEGPSILRIQQVVRGDSAAYFCASSQNLGATNEKLFFGSGTQLSVL.

The CDR3 sequence is CASSPSSVPGTQYF. The CDR3 nucleotides are TGTGCCAGCAGTCCATCTTCCGTCCCGGGGACCCAGTACTTC. V and J are TRBV28 and TRBJ2-5; D unclear. V lost 5 bases and J 7 bases, leaving 17 bases between the germline ends. This CDR3 spans 14 amino acids. Germline V CDR1 and CDR2: MDHEN, SYDVKM.

The chain has TRBV5-1 and TRBJ2-3, with 11 bases that match TRBD2. Germline V gene lookup returns CDR1 SGHRS and CDR2 YFSETQ. The CDR3 length is 17 residues. Losses at the gene ends were 3 bases for V and 0 bases for J; bases not matched to a gene: 6. The CDR3 spells CASSWPLAGGSTDTQYF. CDR3 in DNA: TGCGCCAGCAGCTGGCCTTTAGCGGGGGGGAGCACAGATACGCAGTATTTT.

The genes are TRBV19 and TRBJ2-4, with 8 bases that match TRBD2. The CDR3 is made up of 13 amino acids. Germline V gives CDR1 LNHDA, CDR2 SQIVND (reference sequence). Trimming at V came to 10 bases and at J to 6 bases, leaving 8 bases not matched to a gene. DNA of the CDR3: TGTGCCACAGATAGCGGGGTGCGAAACATTCAGTACTTC. Protein product: CATDSGVRNIQYF.

The CDR3 loop reads CASSLGQLFSGNTIYF. The DNA for the CDR3 is TGTGCCAGCAGCTTGGGACAACTCTTCTCTGGAAACACCATATATTTT. V and J are TRBV7-8 and TRBJ1-3; a possible D gene is TRBD1 (6 bases). The CDR3 is 16 amino acids. Deletions cut 3 bases from V and 0 bases from J, with 12 bases between. CDR1 is SGHVS, CDR2 FQNEAQ, per germline.